This TCR beta chain was captured by sequencing in a study of alternative splicing in chronic myeloid leukemia remission (dated by TCRdb to the early 2020s). With respect to the entire study: Peripheral blood from chronic-phase CML patients at diagnosis and remission was profiled by RNA sequencing and compared with healthy donors. The median age was about 52 years at diagnosis, around 61 at remission and approximately 38 for the healthy controls. In terms of female/male counts, the diagnosis samples were 11/5, the remission samples were 8/3 and the controls were 2/4. Trizol was used to extract total RNA from peripheral blood mononuclear cells of diagnosis, remission and control samples. On the study overall, not on this receptor specifically: Strong differences in blood cell composition were observed between timepoints, with a shift from myeloid progenitor enrichment at diagnosis to mature lymphoid enrichment at remission. At remission, blood cell composition was reshaped to resemble that of the lymphoid cell-enriched normal controls.

Peripheral blood from six healthy donors served as normal controls. Library preparation was by bulk RNA-seq. The TruSeq Stranded RNA sample prep kit was used to generate libraries of poly-A-enriched mRNA from an input of 0.85 to 1 ug total RNA. Paired-end sequencing was performed on a HiSeq 2500, with each sample sequenced in triplicate. Each mate in the RNA-seq data had a read length of 125 nucleotides. The authors' analysis ran thus. Reads were trimmed and aligned to hg38 using STAR v2.7, and quality control was performed with FASTQC, RSeQC and multiqc. Salmon 0.14.1 was used to quantify gene expression levels as transcripts per million (TPM). Principal component analysis suggested that transcriptomic profiles were not driven by trial, library batch, sequencing batch, treatment regimen or sex. TCRdb reprocessed the reads, so every CDR3 protein sequence counts as one entry and DNA is not shown. For this entry, the V and J calls and clone size follow TCRdb and not the study's own pipeline. The sample yields about 190 distinct CDR3 sequences; over 85% were counted once. The ten largest account for around 19% of the sample.

Of note for this clonotype: The antigen it recognizes is unknown.

Reading the germline V gene gives CDR1 SGHVS and CDR2 FNYEAQ. Including the terminal cysteine and phenylalanine, the CDR3 comprises 13 residues. No DNA is given. Recombination linked TRBV7-6 to TRBJ1-5; the D call from TCRdb, TRBD1, cannot be confirmed without DNA. The TCR was taken from a person aged 25 to 55 in good health. Sequencing was done on a sample of PBMCs. CDR3 region: CASSSTGLQAQHF.